This T cell receptor (beta chain) was retrieved from a study of T cell responses to AZD1222 COVID-19 vaccine. Study outcomes and limitations: Repertoires in all cases were sampled only once the peak T cell response had passed. Seropositive at baseline were only a handful of AZD1222 recipients.

The repertoire was sequenced with immunoSEQ multiplex PCR; TCRdb's copy has only in-frame clones and lacks some. This sample yields about 120,000 clones, of which roughly 87% are seen a single time; approximately 2.6% belongs to the top ten. In the case of this clone: Its target is unknown.

CDR3 length: 19 residues. J lost 0 bases, V lost 1 base, and 6 bases had no gene match. Germline loops: CDR1 KGHDR, CDR2 SFDVKD. The sequence was obtained from an adult who received the AZD1222 COVID-19 vaccine. This sequence joins TRBV24-1 and TRBJ2-1; 12 nucleotides agree with TRBD2. The input for sequencing was peripheral blood, taken 28 days after the second AZD1222 dose. The CDR3 DNA reads TGTGCCACCAGTGATTTAACTAGCGGGGGGCCCCGCTCCTACAATGAGCAGTTCTTC. As protein: CATSDLTSGGPRSYNEQFF.